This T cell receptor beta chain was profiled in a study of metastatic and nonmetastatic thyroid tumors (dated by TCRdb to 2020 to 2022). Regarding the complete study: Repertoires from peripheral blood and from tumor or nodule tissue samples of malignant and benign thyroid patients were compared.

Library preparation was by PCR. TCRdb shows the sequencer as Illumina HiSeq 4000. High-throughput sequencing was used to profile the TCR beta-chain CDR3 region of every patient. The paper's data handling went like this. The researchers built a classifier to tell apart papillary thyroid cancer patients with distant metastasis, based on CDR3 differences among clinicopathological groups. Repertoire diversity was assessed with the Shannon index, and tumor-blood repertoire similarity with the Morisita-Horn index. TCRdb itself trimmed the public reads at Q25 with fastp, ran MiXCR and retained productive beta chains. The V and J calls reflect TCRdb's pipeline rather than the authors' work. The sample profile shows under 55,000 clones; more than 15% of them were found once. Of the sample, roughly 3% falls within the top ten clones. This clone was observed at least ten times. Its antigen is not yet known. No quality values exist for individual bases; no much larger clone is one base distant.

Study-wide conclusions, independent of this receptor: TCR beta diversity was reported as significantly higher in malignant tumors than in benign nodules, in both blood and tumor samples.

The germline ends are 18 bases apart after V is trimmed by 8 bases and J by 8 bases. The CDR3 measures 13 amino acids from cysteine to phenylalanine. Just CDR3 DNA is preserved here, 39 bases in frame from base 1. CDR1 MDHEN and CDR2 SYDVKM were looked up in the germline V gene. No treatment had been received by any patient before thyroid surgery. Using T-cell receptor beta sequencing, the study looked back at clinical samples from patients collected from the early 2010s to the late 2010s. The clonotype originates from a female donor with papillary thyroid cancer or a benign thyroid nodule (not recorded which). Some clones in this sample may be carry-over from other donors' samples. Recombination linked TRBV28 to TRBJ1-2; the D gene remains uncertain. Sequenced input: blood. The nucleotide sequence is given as TGTGCCAGCCAAAAAGACCTTAGGGTAGGCTACACCTTC. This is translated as CASQKDLRVGYTF.